These T cell receptor beta chains were read from a single sample in a study of T cells in localized non-small cell lung cancer. The data were produced by immunoSEQ multiplex PCR, yet TCRdb's version contains in-frame clones alone and is incomplete. The sample includes around 80,000 clones, around 80% of them seen just once. The specimen comprised PBMCs, sampled before any cancer treatment. The receptors were sampled from a man aged 40 to 70 with stage II squamous cell lung carcinoma. The CDR3 runs from the conserved cysteine through the conserved F or W. Each record gives: clone size, V gene, D gene, J gene, CDR3 protein, CDR3 DNA. The D gene is left open where the match is weak. Clone size is shown for a subset of rows, as once, few, many or a class of expanded clone.

>many|TRBV27|TRBD2|TRBJ2-7
CASSLSTSGRYEQYF
TGTGCCAGCAGTTTATCTACTAGCGGGAGGTACGAGCAGTACTTC
>few|TRBV14|-|TRBJ1-4
CASSLIGRGFEKLFF
TGTGCCAGCAGCCTTATCGGGCGGGGGTTCGAAAAACTGTTTTTT
>-|TRBV10-3|TRBD1|TRBJ2-3
CAISGRTGGSDTQYF
TGTGCCATCAGTGGCAGGACAGGGGGCTCAGATACGCAGTATTTT
>-|TRBV6-5|-|TRBJ1-1
CASSYVENTEAFF
TGTGCCAGCAGTTACGTGGAGAACACTGAAGCTTTCTTT
>-|TRBV19|TRBD2|TRBJ2-7
CASSRLAGDEQYF
TGTGCCAGTAGTCGGCTAGCGGGTGACGAGCAGTACTTC
>-|TRBV7-6|-|TRBJ1-5
CASSLLMAGNQPQHF
TGTGCCAGCAGCTTATTGATGGCAGGGAATCAGCCCCAGCATTTT
>-|TRBV19|TRBD2|TRBJ2-3
CASSSRGSGGTDTQYF
TGTGCCAGTAGTTCCCGCGGGAGCGGGGGCACAGATACGCAGTATTTT
>-|TRBV19|-|TRBJ2-7
CASSKGRSYEQYF
TGTGCCAGTAGTAAGGGGAGATCCTACGAGCAGTACTTC
>-|TRBV12-5|TRBD2|TRBJ2-7
CASAPWGGPISYEQYF
TGTGCTAGTGCCCCGTGGGGGGGACCCATCTCCTACGAGCAGTACTTC
>-|TRBV7-3|TRBD1|TRBJ2-7
CASSSSGGEQYF
TGTGCCAGCAGCTCCTCAGGGGGCGAGCAGTACTTC
>-|TRBV7-6|-|TRBJ1-4
CASSLAKGNEKLFF
TGTGCCAGCAGCCTGGCAAAGGGTAATGAAAAACTGTTTTTT
>-|TRBV5-4|-|TRBJ2-5
CASSFGGPQETQYF
TGTGCCAGCAGCTTCGGGGGGCCACAAGAGACCCAGTACTTC
>-|TRBV29-1|TRBD2|TRBJ2-3
CSPKVGGTDTQYF
TGCAGCCCCAAGGTCGGGGGGACAGATACGCAGTATTTT
>-|TRBV28|-|TRBJ2-7
CASRSLTVYEQYF
TGTGCCAGCAGGTCATTGACAGTCTACGAGCAGTACTTC
>-|TRBV30|-|TRBJ1-5
CAWSTGTGQPQHF
TGTGCCTGGAGTACGGGGACGGGGCAGCCCCAGCATTTT
>-|TRBV10-3|-|TRBJ1-6
CAIRGSEVGDSPLHF
TGTGCCATCAGGGGGTCGGAGGTTGGGGATTCACCCCTCCACTTT
>few|TRBV29-1|-|TRBJ1-5
CSVAGTGGQPQHF
TGCAGCGTTGCCGGAACCGGGGGGCAGCCCCAGCATTTT
>-|TRBV15|-|TRBJ2-1
CATSRFGDRYNEQFF
TGTGCCACCAGCAGATTCGGAGACAGGTACAATGAGCAGTTCTTC
>-|TRBV19|-|TRBJ2-5
CASSISGLETQYF
TGTGCCAGTAGTATATCAGGGTTGGAGACCCAGTACTTC
>-|TRBV29-1|-|TRBJ2-7
CSVVTGRSYEQYF
TGCAGCGTGGTGACAGGACGCTCCTACGAGCAGTACTTC
>-|TRBV5-6|TRBD2|TRBJ2-1
CASSPSSGRQYNEQFF
TGTGCCAGCAGCCCCAGTAGCGGGAGACAATACAATGAGCAGTTCTTC
>-|TRBV27|TRBD2|TRBJ2-7
CASSSPSGGTYEQYF
TGTGCCAGCAGTTCCCCTAGCGGGGGTACCTACGAGCAGTACTTC
>-|TRBV7-2|-|TRBJ2-5
CASSWGLQETQYF
TGTGCCAGCAGCTGGGGACTTCAAGAGACCCAGTACTTC
>many|TRBV5-5|-|TRBJ2-7
CASSLERYSYEQYF
TGTGCCAGCAGCTTGGAACGGTACTCCTACGAGCAGTACTTC
>-|TRBV6-6|-|TRBJ1-1
CASSYNGQMNTEAFF
TGTGCCAGCAGTTACAATGGACAGATGAACACTGAAGCTTTCTTT
>-|TRBV4-3|-|TRBJ2-1
CASSQDHGTVYNEQFF
TGCGCCAGCAGCCAAGATCACGGGACGGTATACAATGAGCAGTTCTTC
>-|TRBV4-3|-|TRBJ2-7
CASSQDSQGPVWEQYF
TGCGCCAGCAGCCAAGATAGCCAGGGCCCGGTATGGGAGCAGTACTTC
>once|TRBV5-8|TRBD2|TRBJ2-3
CASSLRLAGTDTQYF
TGTGCCAGCAGCTTGAGGCTAGCGGGCACAGATACGCAGTATTTT
>-|TRBV28|TRBD2|TRBJ2-3
CASSLWSGGPRATQYF
TGTGCCAGCAGTTTATGGAGCGGGGGCCCGCGCGCTACGCAGTATTTT
>many|TRBV6-5|-|TRBJ2-7
CASRPGSF
TGTGCCAGCAGGCCGGGGAGCTTC
>-|TRBV9|TRBD2|TRBJ2-1
CASSGGTSGAYNEQFF
TGTGCCAGCAGCGGTGGGACTAGCGGAGCCTACAATGAGCAGTTCTTC
>once|TRBV7-6|TRBD1|TRBJ1-3
CASSLYETGAGNTIYF
TGTGCCAGCAGCTTATATGAGACAGGGGCAGGAAACACCATATATTTT
>-|TRBV27|TRBD2|TRBJ2-1
CASSLSLRGRGNEQFF
TGTGCCAGCAGTTTATCGCTCCGCGGGAGGGGGAATGAGCAGTTCTTC
>-|TRBV6-1|-|TRBJ1-1
CASTPTVNTEAFF
TGTGCCAGCACCCCAACCGTGAACACTGAAGCTTTCTTT
>-|TRBV19|-|TRBJ2-3
CASSRERRTDTQYF
TGTGCCAGTAGTAGGGAGAGGCGGACAGATACGCAGTATTTT
>-|TRBV6-1|-|TRBJ1-2
CASDKVVSGGYGYTF
TGTGCCAGCGACAAGGTGGTATCGGGGGGGTATGGCTACACCTTC
>once|TRBV7-2|-|TRBJ1-1
CASSLGTEAFF
TGTGCCAGCAGCTTAGGTACTGAAGCTTTCTTT
>-|TRBV7-2|-|TRBJ1-6
CASSYDTTLGPLHF
TGTGCCAGCAGCTATGACACAACCCTTGGGCCCCTCCACTTT
>-|TRBV18|TRBD1|TRBJ2-7
CASSQNGQGATYEQYF
TGTGCCAGCTCACAAAATGGACAGGGGGCTACCTACGAGCAGTACTTC
>-|TRBV19|TRBD2|TRBJ2-1
CASMSSGMRNEQFF
TGTGCCAGTATGAGTAGCGGGATGAGGAATGAGCAGTTCTTC
>-|TRBV4-2|-|TRBJ2-1
CASSQEIESDGQFF
TGTGCCAGCAGCCAAGAAATAGAGTCGGATGGGCAGTTCTTC
>-|TRBV18|-|TRBJ1-1
CASSAGGTNTEAFF
TGTGCCAGCTCAGCGGGGGGAACGAACACTGAAGCTTTCTTT
>-|TRBV7-2|TRBD1|TRBJ1-5
CASSPWTGGTQPQHF
TGTGCCAGCAGCCCCTGGACAGGGGGGACTCAGCCCCAGCATTTT
>-|TRBV7-9|-|TRBJ1-5
CASSLSNQPQHF
TGTGCCAGCAGCTTAAGCAATCAGCCCCAGCATTTT
>once|TRBV7-3|-|TRBJ2-3
CASSGSGATDTQYF
TGTGCCAGCAGCGGTTCAGGGGCCACAGATACGCAGTATTTT
>-|TRBV5-4|TRBD1|TRBJ1-1
CASSLGRDRGLAAFF
TGTGCCAGCAGCTTGGGTCGGGACAGGGGGCTGGCAGCTTTCTTT
>-|TRBV28|-|TRBJ1-1
CASSYEDLNTEAFF
TGTGCCAGCAGTTACGAGGACCTGAACACTGAAGCTTTCTTT
>-|TRBV29-1|-|TRBJ2-7
CSAGGQYEQYF
TGCAGCGCCGGGGGGCAATACGAGCAGTACTTC
>-|TRBV19|TRBD1|TRBJ1-5
CASSIRSQGAGGNQPQHF
TGTGCCAGTAGTATCAGATCACAGGGGGCAGGAGGCAATCAGCCCCAGCATTTT
>-|TRBV18|TRBD2|TRBJ2-3
CASSSLPPSGRTDTQYF
TGTGCCAGCTCATCTCTCCCCCCTAGCGGGAGGACAGATACGCAGTATTTT
>-|TRBV7-2|-|TRBJ1-1
CASSPNHRPNTEAFF
TGTGCCAGCAGCCCAAACCACAGACCGAACACTGAAGCTTTCTTT
>-|TRBV19|-|TRBJ2-3
CASRWGSTDTQYF
TGTGCCAGTAGGTGGGGTAGCACAGATACGCAGTATTTT